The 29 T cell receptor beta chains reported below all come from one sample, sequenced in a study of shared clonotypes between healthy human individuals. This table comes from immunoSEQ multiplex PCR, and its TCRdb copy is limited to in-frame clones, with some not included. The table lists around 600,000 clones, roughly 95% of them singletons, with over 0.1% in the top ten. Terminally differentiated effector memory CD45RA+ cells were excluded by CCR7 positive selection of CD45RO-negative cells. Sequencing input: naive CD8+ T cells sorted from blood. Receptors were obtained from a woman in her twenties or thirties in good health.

CDR3 residues: CASSTTSGRPYEQYF. CDR3 DNA sequence: TGTGCCAGCAGCACAACTAGCGGGAGGCCCTACGAGCAGTACTTC. This chain links TRBV5-5 with TRBJ2-7; 12 bases line up with TRBD2. CDR3 size: 15 residues. Germline CDR1 and CDR2: SGHKS and YYEKEE (reference sequence). V was pared by 4 bases and J by 2 bases, with 4 bases of the junction left unmatched.

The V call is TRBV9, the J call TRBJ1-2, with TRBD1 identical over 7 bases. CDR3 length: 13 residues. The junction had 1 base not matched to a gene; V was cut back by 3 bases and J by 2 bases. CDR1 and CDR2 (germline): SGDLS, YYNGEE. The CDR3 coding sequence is TGTGCCAGCAGCGAGGGACAGAACTATGGCTACACCTTC. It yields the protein CASSEGQNYGYTF.

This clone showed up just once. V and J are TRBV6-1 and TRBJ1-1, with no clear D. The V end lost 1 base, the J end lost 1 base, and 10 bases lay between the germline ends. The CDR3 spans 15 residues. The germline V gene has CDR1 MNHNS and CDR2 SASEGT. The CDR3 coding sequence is TGTGCCAGCAGTGAAGAGTATGAGTGGAACACTGAAGCTTTCTTT. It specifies CASSEEYEWNTEAFF.

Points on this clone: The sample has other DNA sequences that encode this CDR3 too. The CDR3 DNA reads TGTGCCAGCAGTGAATACACTGAAGCTTTCTTT. Encoded protein: CASSEYTEAFF. V usage is TRBV2 and J usage is TRBJ1-1; the D is unclear. The V and J ends lost 2 bases and 3 bases respectively, with 1 base between them. The CDR3 is 11 residues long. Germline V lookup: CDR1 SNHLY, CDR2 FYNNEI.

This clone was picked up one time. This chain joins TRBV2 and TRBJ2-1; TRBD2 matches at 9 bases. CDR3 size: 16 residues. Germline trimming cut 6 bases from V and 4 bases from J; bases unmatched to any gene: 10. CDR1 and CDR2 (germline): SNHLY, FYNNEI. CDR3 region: CASSGDSGRTYNEQFF. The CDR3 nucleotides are TGTGCCAGCAGCGGAGATAGCGGGAGAACGTACAATGAGCAGTTCTTC. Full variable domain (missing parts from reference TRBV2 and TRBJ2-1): EPEVTQTPSHQVTQMGQEVILRCVPISNHLYFYWYRQILGQKVEFLVSFYNNEISEKSEIFDDQFSVERPDGSNFTLKIRSTKLEDSAMYFCASSGDSGRTYNEQFFGPGTRLTVL.

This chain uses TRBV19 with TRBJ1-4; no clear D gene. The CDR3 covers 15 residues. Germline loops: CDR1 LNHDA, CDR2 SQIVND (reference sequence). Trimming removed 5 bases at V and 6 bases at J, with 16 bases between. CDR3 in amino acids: CASSPRPREYEKLFF. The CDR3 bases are TGTGCCAGTAGTCCGCGGCCCCGGGAGTATGAAAAACTGTTTTTT.

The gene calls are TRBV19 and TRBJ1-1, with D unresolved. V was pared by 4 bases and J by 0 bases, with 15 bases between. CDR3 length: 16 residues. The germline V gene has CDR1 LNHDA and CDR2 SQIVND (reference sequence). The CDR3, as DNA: TGTGCCAGTAGTACCCGAGGGCGAGACATGAACACTGAAGCTTTCTTT. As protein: CASSTRGRDMNTEAFF.

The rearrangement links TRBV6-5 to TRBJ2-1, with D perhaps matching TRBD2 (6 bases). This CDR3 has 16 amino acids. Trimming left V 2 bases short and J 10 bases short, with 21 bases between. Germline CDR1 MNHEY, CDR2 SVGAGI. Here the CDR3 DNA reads TGTGCCAGCAGTTACGGCCGGAGGGGACTTTCTCGGGAGCAGTTCTTC. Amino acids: CASSYGRRGLSREQFF.

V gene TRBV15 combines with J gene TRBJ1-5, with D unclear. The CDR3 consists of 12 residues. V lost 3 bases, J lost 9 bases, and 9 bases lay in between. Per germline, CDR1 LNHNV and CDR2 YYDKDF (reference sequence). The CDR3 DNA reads TGTGCCACCAGCAGGAGGAATGGGCCCCAGCATTTT. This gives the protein CATSRRNGPQHF. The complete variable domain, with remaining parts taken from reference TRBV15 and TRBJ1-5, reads DAMVIQNPRYQVTQFGKPVTLSCSQTLNHNVMYWYQQKSSQAPKLLFHYYDKDFNNEADTPDNFQSRRPNTSFCFLDIRSPGLGDTAMYLCATSRRNGPQHFGDGTRLSIL.

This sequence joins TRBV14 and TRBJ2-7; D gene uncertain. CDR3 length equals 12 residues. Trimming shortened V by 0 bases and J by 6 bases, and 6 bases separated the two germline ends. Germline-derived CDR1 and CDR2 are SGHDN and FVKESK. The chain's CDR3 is CASSQDPSEQYF. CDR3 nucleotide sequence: TGTGCCAGCAGCCAAGATCCCTCCGAGCAGTACTTC.

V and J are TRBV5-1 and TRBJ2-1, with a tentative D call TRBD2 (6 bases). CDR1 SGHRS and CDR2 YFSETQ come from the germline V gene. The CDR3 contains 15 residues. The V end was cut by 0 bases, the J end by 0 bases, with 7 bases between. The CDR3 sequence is CASSLGGISYNEQFF. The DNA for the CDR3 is TGCGCCAGCAGCTTGGGCGGGATCTCCTACAATGAGCAGTTCTTC.

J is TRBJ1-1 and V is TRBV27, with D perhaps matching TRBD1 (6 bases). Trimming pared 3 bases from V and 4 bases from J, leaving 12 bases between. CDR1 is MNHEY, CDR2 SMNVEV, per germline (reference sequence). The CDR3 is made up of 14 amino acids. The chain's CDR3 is CASSFTGTGTEAFF. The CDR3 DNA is TGTGCCAGCAGTTTTACAGGGACGGGCACTGAAGCTTTCTTT.

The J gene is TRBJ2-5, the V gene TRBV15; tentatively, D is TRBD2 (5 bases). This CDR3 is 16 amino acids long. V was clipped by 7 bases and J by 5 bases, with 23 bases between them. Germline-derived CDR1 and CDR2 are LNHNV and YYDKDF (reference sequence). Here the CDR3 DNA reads TGTGCCACCAAGGGAACACTAGGAAATGGTAGGGAGACCCAGTACTTC. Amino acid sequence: CATKGTLGNGRETQYF. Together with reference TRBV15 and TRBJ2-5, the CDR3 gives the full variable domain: DAMVIQNPRYQVTQFGKPVTLSCSQTLNHNVMYWYQQKSSQAPKLLFHYYDKDFNNEADTPDNFQSRRPNTSFCFLDIRSPGLGDTAMYLCATKGTLGNGRETQYFGPGTRLLVL.

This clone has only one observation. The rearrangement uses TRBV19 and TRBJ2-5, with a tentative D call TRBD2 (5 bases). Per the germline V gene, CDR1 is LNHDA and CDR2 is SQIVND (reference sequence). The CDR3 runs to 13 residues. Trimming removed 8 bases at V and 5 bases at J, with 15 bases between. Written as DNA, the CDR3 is TGTGCCAGTTCTCTAGCTCCCTGGGAGACCCAGTACTTC. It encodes CASSLAPWETQYF.

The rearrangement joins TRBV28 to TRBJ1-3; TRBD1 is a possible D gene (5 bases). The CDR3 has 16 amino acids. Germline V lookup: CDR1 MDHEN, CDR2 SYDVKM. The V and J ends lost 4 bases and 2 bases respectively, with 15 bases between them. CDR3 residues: CASSYPGRVAGNTIYF. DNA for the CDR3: TGTGCCAGCAGTTACCCGGGGCGCGTTGCTGGAAACACCATATATTTT.

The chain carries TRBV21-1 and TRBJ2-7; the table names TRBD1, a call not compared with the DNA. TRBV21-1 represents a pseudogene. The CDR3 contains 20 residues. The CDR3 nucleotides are TGTGCCAGCAGCAAAGTAGGTGCGACAGGAGTGGGGACAGTGTCAAACGAGCAGTACTTC. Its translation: CASSKVGATGVGTVSNEQYF.

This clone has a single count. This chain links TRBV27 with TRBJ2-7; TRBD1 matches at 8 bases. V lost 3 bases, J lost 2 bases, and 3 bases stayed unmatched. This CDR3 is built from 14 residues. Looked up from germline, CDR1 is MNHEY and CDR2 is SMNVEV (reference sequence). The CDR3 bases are TGTGCCAGCAGTTTCGCGACAGGGGCCTACGAGCAGTACTTC. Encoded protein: CASSFATGAYEQYF.

This CDR3 reads CASSSGAERGGEYF. CDR3 bases: TGTGCCAGCAGTTCCGGCGCAGAGCGGGGCGGGGAGTACTTC. This sequence joins TRBV27 and TRBJ2-7, with TRBD2 identical over 7 bases. Germline CDR1 and CDR2: MNHEY and SMNVEV (reference sequence). V shed 4 bases and J 11 bases; nucleotides not matched to a gene: 14. CDR3 length equals 14 residues.

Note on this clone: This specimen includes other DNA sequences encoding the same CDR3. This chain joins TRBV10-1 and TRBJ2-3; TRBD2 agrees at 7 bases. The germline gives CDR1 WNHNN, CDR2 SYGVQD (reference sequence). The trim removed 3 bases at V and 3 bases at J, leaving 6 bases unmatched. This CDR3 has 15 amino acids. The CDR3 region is CASSDGGSLTDTQYF. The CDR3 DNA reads TGCGCCAGCAGTGATGGCGGGAGTTTGACAGATACGCAGTATTTT.

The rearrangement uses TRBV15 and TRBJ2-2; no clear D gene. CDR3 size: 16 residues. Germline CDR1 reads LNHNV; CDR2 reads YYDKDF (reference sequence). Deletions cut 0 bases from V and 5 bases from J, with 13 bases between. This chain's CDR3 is CATSRDWLDSTGELFF. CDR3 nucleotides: TGTGCCACCAGCAGAGATTGGCTAGATAGTACCGGGGAGCTGTTTTTT.

CDR3 in amino acids: CASSSSGTGLTEAFF. CDR3 nucleotides: TGTGCCAGTAGTAGCTCGGGGACAGGGTTGACTGAAGCTTTCTTT. V gene TRBV19 combines with J gene TRBJ1-1; 9 nucleotides match TRBD1. This CDR3 is built from 15 residues. CDR1 and CDR2 from the germline V gene are LNHDA and SQIVND (reference sequence). V lost 4 bases and J lost 5; bases outside the gene matches: 8.

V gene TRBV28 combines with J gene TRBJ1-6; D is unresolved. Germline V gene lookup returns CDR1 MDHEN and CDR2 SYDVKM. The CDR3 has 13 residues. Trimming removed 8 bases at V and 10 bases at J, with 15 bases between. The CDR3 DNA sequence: TGTGCCAGCCTGGGCCCCCGTCAGTCACCCCTCCACTTT. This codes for CASLGPRQSPLHF.

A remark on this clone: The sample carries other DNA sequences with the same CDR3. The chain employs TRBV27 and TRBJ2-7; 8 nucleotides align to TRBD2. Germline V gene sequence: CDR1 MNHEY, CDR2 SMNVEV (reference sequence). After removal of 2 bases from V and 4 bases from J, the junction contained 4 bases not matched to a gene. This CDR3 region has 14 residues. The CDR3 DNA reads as TGTGCCAGCAGTTTAGGAACTAGCGGTTACGAGCAGTACTTC. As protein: CASSLGTSGYEQYF.

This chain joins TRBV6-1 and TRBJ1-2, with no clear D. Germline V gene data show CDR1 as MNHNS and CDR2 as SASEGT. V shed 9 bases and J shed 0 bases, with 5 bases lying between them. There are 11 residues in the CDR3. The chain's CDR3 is CASSTNYGYTF. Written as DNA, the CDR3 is TGTGCCAGTTCAACTAACTATGGCTACACCTTC.

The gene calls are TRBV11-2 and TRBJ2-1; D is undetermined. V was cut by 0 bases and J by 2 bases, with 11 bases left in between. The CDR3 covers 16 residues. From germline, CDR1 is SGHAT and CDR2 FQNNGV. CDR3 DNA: TGTGCCAGCAGCTTAGATTTGGCGGTCACCTACAATGAGCAGTTCTTC. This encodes CASSLDLAVTYNEQFF.

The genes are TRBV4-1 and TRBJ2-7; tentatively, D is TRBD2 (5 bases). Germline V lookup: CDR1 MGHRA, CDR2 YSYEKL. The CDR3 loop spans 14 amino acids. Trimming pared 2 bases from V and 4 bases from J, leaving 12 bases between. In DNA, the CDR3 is TGCGCCAGCAGCCAATACGGAGGATTGTACGAGCAGTACTTC. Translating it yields CASSQYGGLYEQYF.

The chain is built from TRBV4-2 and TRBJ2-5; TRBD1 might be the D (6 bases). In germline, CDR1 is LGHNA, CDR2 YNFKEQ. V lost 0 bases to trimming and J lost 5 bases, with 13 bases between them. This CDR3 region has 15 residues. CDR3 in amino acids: CASSQEGGTFETQYF. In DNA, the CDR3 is TGTGCCAGCAGCCAAGAAGGGGGAACCTTCGAGACCCAGTACTTC.

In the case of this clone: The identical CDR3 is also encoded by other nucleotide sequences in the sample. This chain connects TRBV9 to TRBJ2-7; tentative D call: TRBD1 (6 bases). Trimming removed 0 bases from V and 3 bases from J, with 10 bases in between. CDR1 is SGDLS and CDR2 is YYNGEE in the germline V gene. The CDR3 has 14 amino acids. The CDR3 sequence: CASSVDGGGYEQYF. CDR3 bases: TGTGCCAGCAGCGTAGATGGGGGCGGCTACGAGCAGTACTTC.

In DNA, the CDR3 is TGTGCCAGCAGCGGAGGGGATCAGGCAGAGCAGTTCTTC. This translates into CASSGGDQAEQFF. This chain links TRBV9 with TRBJ2-1; D possibly matches TRBD1 or TRBD2 (5 bases each). CDR1 is SGDLS and CDR2 is YYNGEE in the germline V gene. The CDR3 runs to 13 residues. The V end lost 3 bases, the J end lost 10 bases, and 14 bases lay between the germline ends.